These 10 T cell receptor beta chains were sequenced from one sample in a study of T cell responses to AZD1222 COVID-19 vaccine. Here immunoSEQ multiplex PCR was the method, and the copy in TCRdb shows in-frame clones only, minus some. The repertoire has approximately 150,000 clones, just under 90% of them found once; the top ten carry roughly 4%. Sequencing used peripheral blood, obtained 28 days after the second dose of the MenACWY control vaccine. All receptors derive from an adult who received the MenACWY meningococcal vaccine as a control.

The chain links TRBV5-6 to TRBJ2-3, with unresolved D. The germline V gene has CDR1 SGHDT and CDR2 YYEEEE. V dropped 2 bases and J dropped 6 bases, with 10 bases sitting between them. This CDR3 comprises 13 residues. CDR3 sequence reads: CASSLWGTDTQYF. The DNA for the CDR3 is TGTGCCAGCAGCTTATGGGGAACCGATACGCAGTATTTT.

The chain carries TRBV7-2 and TRBJ2-1, with 8 positions matching TRBD2. Losses at the gene ends were 7 bases for V and 2 bases for J; bases not matched to a gene: 4. CDR1 and CDR2 from the germline V gene are SGHTA and FQGNSA. There are 14 residues in the CDR3. In nucleotides, the CDR3 is TGTGCCAGCACCGTTAGCGGGACCTACAATGAGCAGTTCTTC. As protein: CASTVSGTYNEQFF.

The CDR3 region has the DNA TGTGCCAGCAGTTTGGGGGTTCGTACTGAAGCTTTCTTT. The encoded protein is CASSLGVRTEAFF. The chain has TRBV6-5 and TRBJ1-1; possible D gene TRBD1, 5 bases. CDR1 and CDR2 (germline): MNHEY, SVGAGI. The CDR3 runs to 13 residues. Trimming left V 4 bases short and J 5 bases short, with 11 bases between.

The V and J genes are TRBV25-1 and TRBJ2-4, with TRBD1 identical over 7 bases. The length of the CDR3 is 14 residues. The trim removed 2 bases at V and 3 bases at J, leaving 1 base unmatched. Germline values: CDR1 MGHDK, CDR2 SYGVNS. In DNA, the CDR3 is TGTGCCAGCAGTGAACAGGGGGACAAAAACATTCAGTACTTC. It is translated as CASSEQGDKNIQYF.

This clone was seen a handful of times. In nucleotides, the CDR3 is TGTGCCACCGCCCCAGGGAGCCTCACAGATACGCAGTATTTT. This codes for CATAPGSLTDTQYF. The chain employs TRBV28 and TRBJ2-3; either TRBD1 or TRBD2 may supply D (5 bases each). Trimming stripped 10 bases from V and 2 bases from J, with 16 bases between. Germline V gene lookup returns CDR1 MDHEN and CDR2 SYDVKM. This CDR3 spans 14 amino acids. The variable domain in full, completed from reference TRBV28 and TRBJ2-3, reads DVKVTQSSRYLVKRTGEKVFLECVQDMDHENMFWYRQDPGLGLRLIYFSYDVKMKEKGDIPEGYSVSREKKERFSLILESASTNQTSMYLCATAPGSLTDTQYFGPGTRLTVL.

In its sample, this clone was seen once. The chain uses TRBV6-5 and TRBJ2-7, with D possibly matching TRBD2 (6 bases). In germline, CDR1 is MNHEY, CDR2 SVGAGI. V lost 7 bases to trimming and J lost 1 base, with 14 bases between them. This CDR3 comprises 14 residues. The CDR3 here is CASTPGAGSYEQYF. CDR3 nucleotide sequence: TGTGCCAGCACCCCGGGCGCGGGGTCCTACGAGCAGTACTTC.

The V and J genes are TRBV5-1 and TRBJ2-7; D perhaps matches TRBD1 (5 bases). Germline V lookup: CDR1 SGHRS, CDR2 YFSETQ. V was trimmed by 4 bases and J by 2 bases, leaving 13 bases between them. The CDR3 is 14 amino acids. The CDR3 region is CASSGAPGTYEQYF. CDR3 nucleotide sequence: TGCGCCAGCAGCGGGGCGCCTGGGACCTACGAGCAGTACTTC. Full variable domain (rest looked up from reference TRBV5-1 and TRBJ2-7): KAGVTQTPRYLIKTRGQQVTLSCSPISGHRSVSWYQQTPGQGLQFLFEYFSETQRNKGNFPGRFSGRQFSNSRSEMNVSTLELGDSALYLCASSGAPGTYEQYFGPGTRLTVT.

The CDR3 coding sequence is TGTGCCTGGAGGTTGGTGGCCACTGAAGCTTTCTTT. Its protein product is CAWRLVATEAFF. The chain employs TRBV30 and TRBJ1-1; D gene uncertain. Trimming took off 3 bases at V and 4 bases at J, with 9 bases between the two ends. The CDR3 covers 12 residues. Germline V gives CDR1 GTSNPN, CDR2 SVGIG (reference sequence).

The rearrangement uses TRBV7-7 and TRBJ2-5, with 8 bases aligning to TRBD2. The CDR3 is made up of 15 amino acids. Trimming took 3 bases from V and 5 from J; bases not matched to a gene: 8. The germline gives CDR1 SSHAT, CDR2 FNYEAQ (reference sequence). The CDR3 is CASSLGSGSSETQYF. The CDR3 DNA reads as TGTGCCAGCAGCTTGGGGAGCGGGAGTTCTGAGACCCAGTACTTC.

The rearrangement links TRBV10-3 to TRBJ2-5, with a weak D call TRBD1 (5 bases). Germline V gene sequence: CDR1 ENHRY, CDR2 SYGVKD. The CDR3 loop spans 12 amino acids. The V end lost 8 bases, the J end lost 5 bases, and 12 bases lay between the germline ends. The CDR3 reads CAISTGSETQYF. DNA of the CDR3: TGTGCCATCTCAACAGGATCGGAGACCCAGTACTTC.